The 16 T cell receptor beta chains below all came from one sample that was sequenced in a study of early T cells in non-severe SARS-CoV-2 infection. Using its own MiXCR run on the 5' RACE reads, TCRdb lists one record per CDR3 protein. The sample holds roughly 61,000 distinct CDR3 sequences, roughly a tenth seen once. Sequencing input: whole blood. These TCRs come from an adult who was a healthcare worker with PCR-confirmed SARS-CoV-2 infection or an uninfected control (not recorded which).

This clonotype was counted at least ten times. J is TRBJ1-5 and V is TRBV20-1; unclear D gene. The germline V and J ends were trimmed by 5 bases and 2 bases, with 13 bases remaining between them. Germline CDR1 and CDR2: DFQATT and SNEGSKA (reference sequence). This CDR3 contains 14 residues. Written as DNA, the CDR3 is TGCAGTGCTCTCATCGGAGGAGGCAATCAGCCCCAGCATTTT. Translation: CSALIGGGNQPQHF.

The V and J genes are TRBV6-2 or TRBV6-3 and TRBJ1-2, with TRBD1 as a possible D gene (6 bases). This CDR3 comprises 12 residues. Germline CDR1 MNHEY, CDR2 SVGEGT. Trimming took off 4 bases at V and 8 bases at J, with 11 bases between the two ends. CDR3 DNA sequence: TGTGCCAGCAGTTCACGGGGGCACGGCTACACCTTC. Translated: CASSSRGHGYTF.

The rearrangement links TRBV20-1 to TRBJ2-7, with 7 nucleotides matching TRBD2. This CDR3 spans 16 amino acids. Germline values: CDR1 DFQATT, CDR2 SNEGSKA (reference sequence). The V and J ends lost 3 bases and 7 bases, in that order; junction bases with no gene match: 18. The CDR3 is CSARDPSGGSTMEQYF. The CDR3 DNA follows: TGCAGTGCTAGGGATCCGTCCGGCGGGAGTACGATGGAGCAGTACTTC.

This clonotype has a count of ten or more. V and J are TRBV10-3 and TRBJ1-2, with D unresolved. Per germline, CDR1 ENHRY and CDR2 SYGVKD. V dropped 0 bases and J dropped 2 bases, with 16 bases sitting between them. The CDR3 totals 17 residues. The CDR3, as DNA: TGTGCCATCAGTGAGTCGAAAGTAGGACCGGGAAACTATGGCTACACCTTC. Its protein product is CAISESKVGPGNYGYTF.

This clonotype was recorded many times. The chain has TRBV20-1 and TRBJ2-7; 10 bases line up with TRBD1. Germline V gives CDR1 DFQATT, CDR2 SNEGSKA (reference sequence). The V and J ends lost 5 bases and 5 bases, in that order; junction bases with no gene match: 3. The CDR3 has 12 residues. CDR3 loop: CSAGDRGDEQYF. Here the CDR3 DNA reads TGCAGTGCTGGGGACAGGGGTGACGAGCAGTACTTC.

The table lists this clonotype with many counts. V usage is TRBV7-9 and J usage is TRBJ2-1, with 10 bases matching TRBD2. Germline lookup yields CDR1 SEHNR and CDR2 FQNEAQ (reference sequence). The CDR3 is made up of 15 amino acids. V was pared by 5 bases and J by 5 bases, with 6 bases of the junction left unmatched. CDR3 residues: CASSRTSGLHNEQFF. CDR3 in DNA: TGTGCCAGCAGCCGGACTAGCGGTTTACACAATGAGCAGTTCTTC.

This clonotype was seen many times. The rearrangement links TRBV10-3 to TRBJ1-3; D remains unclear. From germline, CDR1 is ENHRY and CDR2 SYGVKD. CDR3 length: 14 amino acids. V dropped 10 bases and J dropped 0 bases, with 13 bases sitting between them. CDR3 protein: CATKGSDSGNTIYF. CDR3 coding DNA: TGTGCCACCAAGGGCTCAGACTCTGGAAACACCATATATTTT.

This clonotype was recorded a few times. The CDR3, as DNA: TGTGCCAGCAGCCCAATAGCGGGAGCAGCCAAAAACATTCAGTACTTC. Its translation is CASSPIAGAAKNIQYF. The chain uses TRBV9 and TRBJ2-4, with 9 bases matching TRBD2. With 4 bases clipped from V and 0 bases from J, the junction kept 5 bases outside the gene matches. The CDR3 runs to 16 residues. CDR1 is SGDLS, CDR2 YYNGEE, per germline.

This clonotype was seen a few times. The rearrangement links TRBV5-4 to TRBJ2-7; 9 bases map to TRBD2. Trimming removed 6 bases from V and 1 base from J; junction bases left unmatched: 11. Germline V gene sequence: CDR1 SGHNT, CDR2 YYREEE (reference sequence). The CDR3 sequence is 16 residues long. CDR3 region: CASKPSGKIGSYEQYF. In DNA form, the CDR3 reads TGTGCCAGCAAGCCTAGCGGGAAGATTGGGTCCTACGAGCAGTACTTC.

This clonotype was recorded many times. V is TRBV6-2 or TRBV6-3 and J is TRBJ2-6; D gene uncertain. Trimming removed 2 bases from V and 0 bases from J, with 2 bases in between. From germline, CDR1 is MNHEY and CDR2 SVGEGT. The CDR3 totals 14 residues. The CDR3 DNA sequence: TGTGCCAGCAGTTACAACTCTGGGGCCAACGTCCTGACTTTC. Translation: CASSYNSGANVLTF.

A note on this clonotype: A much larger clone differs by one base, so this may be a read error. This chain uses TRBV6-5 with TRBJ2-5, with D tentatively TRBD2 (5 bases). V was clipped by 2 bases and J by 7 bases, with 5 bases between them. Looked up from germline, CDR1 is MNHEY and CDR2 is SVGAGI. The CDR3 consists of 11 residues. CDR3: CASSYRGTQYF. CDR3 DNA: TGTGCCAGCAGTTACCGGGGGACCCAGTACTTC.

This rearrangement joins TRBV9 to TRBJ2-7, with TRBD2 identical over 7 bases. Germline lookup yields CDR1 SGDLS and CDR2 YYNGEE. V lost 2 bases, J lost 2 bases, and 7 bases stayed unmatched. This CDR3 contains 15 residues. The DNA for the CDR3 is TGTGCCAGCAGCGTGGAGACTAGCCTGCCCTACGAGCAGTACTTC. It translates to CASSVETSLPYEQYF.

This chain links TRBV5-1 with TRBJ1-3; D is uncertain. The germline V gene has CDR1 SGHRS and CDR2 YFSETQ. The CDR3 has 19 amino acids. The V gene lost 4 bases and the J gene lost 0 bases, with 23 bases spanning the gap. The DNA for the CDR3 is TGCGCCAGCAGCCCCGGGTCGGCGTCGGCGGTCCACTCTGGAAACACCATATATTTT. This translates into CASSPGSASAVHSGNTIYF.

This clonotype was observed many times. J is TRBJ2-2 and V is TRBV29-1; TRBD1 matches at 9 bases. J was trimmed by 6 bases and V by 6 bases; bases with no gene match: 5. Germline V CDR1 and CDR2: SQVTM, ANQGSEA. The CDR3 has 13 amino acids. In nucleotides, the CDR3 is TGCAGCGTACAGGGGGCTGTGGCCGGGGAGCTGTTTTTT. Amino acids: CSVQGAVAGELFF.

This clonotype was observed many times. The chain is built from TRBV12-3 or TRBV12-4 and TRBJ2-3, with D perhaps TRBD1 or TRBD2 (5 bases each). The V end lost 3 bases, the J end lost 11 bases, and 18 bases lay between the germline ends. The CDR3 runs to 14 residues. The CDR3 protein is CASSFSGHLGGQYF. The CDR3 DNA sequence: TGTGCCAGCAGTTTCTCCGGACACCTTGGGGGGCAGTATTTT.

This clonotype has ten or more counts. The chain combines TRBV7-3 with TRBJ1-1; D gene ambiguous. The CDR3 is made up of 15 amino acids. Trimming shortened V by 5 bases and J by 3 bases, and 16 bases separated the two germline ends. Per germline, CDR1 SGHTA and CDR2 FQGTGA. The CDR3: CASSPEGFRDTEAFF. As DNA, the CDR3 is TGTGCCAGCAGCCCTGAGGGTTTTCGTGACACTGAAGCTTTCTTT. The complete variable domain, with remaining parts taken from reference TRBV7-3 and TRBJ1-1, reads GAGVSQTPSNKVTEKGKYVELRCDPISGHTALYWYRQSLGQGPEFLIYFQGTGAADDSGLPNDRFFAVRPEGSVSTLKIQRTERGDSAVYLCASSPEGFRDTEAFFGQGTRLTVV.